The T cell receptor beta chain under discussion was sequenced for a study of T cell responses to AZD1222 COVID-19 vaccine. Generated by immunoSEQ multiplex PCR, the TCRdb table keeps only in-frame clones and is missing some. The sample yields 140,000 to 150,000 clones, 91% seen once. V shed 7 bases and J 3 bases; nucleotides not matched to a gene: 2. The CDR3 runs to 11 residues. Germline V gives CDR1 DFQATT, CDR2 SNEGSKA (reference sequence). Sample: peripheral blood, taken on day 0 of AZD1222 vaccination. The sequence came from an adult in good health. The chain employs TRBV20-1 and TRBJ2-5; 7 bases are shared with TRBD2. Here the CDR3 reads CSGEGEETQYF. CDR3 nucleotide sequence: TGCAGTGGGGAGGGCGAAGAGACCCAGTACTTC.